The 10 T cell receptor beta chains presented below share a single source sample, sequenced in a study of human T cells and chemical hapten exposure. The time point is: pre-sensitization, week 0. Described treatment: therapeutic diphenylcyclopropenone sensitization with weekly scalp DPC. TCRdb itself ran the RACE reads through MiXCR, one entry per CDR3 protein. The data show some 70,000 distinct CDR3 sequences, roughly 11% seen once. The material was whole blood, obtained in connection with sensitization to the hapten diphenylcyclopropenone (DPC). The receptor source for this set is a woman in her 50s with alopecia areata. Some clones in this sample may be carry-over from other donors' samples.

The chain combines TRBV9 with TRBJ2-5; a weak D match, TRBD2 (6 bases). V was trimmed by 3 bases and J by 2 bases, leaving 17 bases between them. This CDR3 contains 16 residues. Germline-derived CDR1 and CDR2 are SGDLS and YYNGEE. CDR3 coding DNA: TGTGCCAGCAGCGGTAACTTGGGACTGGATCAAGAGACCCAGTACTTC. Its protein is CASSGNLGLDQETQYF.

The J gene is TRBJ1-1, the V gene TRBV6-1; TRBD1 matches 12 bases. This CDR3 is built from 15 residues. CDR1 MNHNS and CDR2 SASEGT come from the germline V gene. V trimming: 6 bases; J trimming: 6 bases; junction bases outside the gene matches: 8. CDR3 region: CASRDPGQGAAEAFF. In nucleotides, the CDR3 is TGTGCCAGCAGGGATCCGGGACAGGGGGCCGCTGAAGCTTTCTTT.

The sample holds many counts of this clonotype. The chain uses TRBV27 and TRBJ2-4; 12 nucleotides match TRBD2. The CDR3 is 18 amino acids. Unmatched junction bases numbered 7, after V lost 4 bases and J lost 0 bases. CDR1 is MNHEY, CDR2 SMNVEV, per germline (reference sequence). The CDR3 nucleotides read TGTGCCAGCAGTTCCCAGGGACTAGCGGGCAGAGCCAAAAACATTCAGTACTTC. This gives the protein CASSSQGLAGRAKNIQYF.

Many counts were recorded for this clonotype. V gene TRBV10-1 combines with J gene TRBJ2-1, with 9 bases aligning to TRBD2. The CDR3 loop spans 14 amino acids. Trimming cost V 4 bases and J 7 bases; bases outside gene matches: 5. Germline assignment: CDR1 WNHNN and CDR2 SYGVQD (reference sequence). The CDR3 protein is CASSGSGRLNEQFF. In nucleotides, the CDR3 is TGCGCCAGCAGTGGCAGCGGGAGGTTAAATGAGCAGTTCTTC.

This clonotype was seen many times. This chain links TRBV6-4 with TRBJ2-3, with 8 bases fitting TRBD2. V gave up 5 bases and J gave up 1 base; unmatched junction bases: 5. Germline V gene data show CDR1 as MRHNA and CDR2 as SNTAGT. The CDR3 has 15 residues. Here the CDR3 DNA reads TGTGCCAGCAGTTCCAGCGGGGGCGGCACAGATACGCAGTATTTT. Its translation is CASSSSGGGTDTQYF.

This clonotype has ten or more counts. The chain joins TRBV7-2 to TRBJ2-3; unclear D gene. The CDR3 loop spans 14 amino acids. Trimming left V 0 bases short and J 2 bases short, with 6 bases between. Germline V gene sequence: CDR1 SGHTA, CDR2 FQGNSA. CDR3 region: CASSLAVFTDTQYF. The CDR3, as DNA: TGTGCCAGCAGCTTAGCGGTATTCACAGATACGCAGTATTTT.

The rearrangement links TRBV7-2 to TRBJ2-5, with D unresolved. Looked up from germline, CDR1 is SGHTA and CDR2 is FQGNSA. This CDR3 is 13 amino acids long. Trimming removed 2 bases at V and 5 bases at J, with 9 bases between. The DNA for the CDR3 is TGTGCCAGCAGCTTAACCCCACAGGAGACCCAGTACTTC. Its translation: CASSLTPQETQYF.

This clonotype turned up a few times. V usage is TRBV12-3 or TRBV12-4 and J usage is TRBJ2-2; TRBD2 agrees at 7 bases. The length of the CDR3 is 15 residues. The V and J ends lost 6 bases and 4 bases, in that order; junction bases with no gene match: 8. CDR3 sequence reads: CASREASGVTGELFF. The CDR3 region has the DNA TGTGCCAGCAGGGAAGCTAGCGGAGTCACCGGGGAGCTGTTTTTT.

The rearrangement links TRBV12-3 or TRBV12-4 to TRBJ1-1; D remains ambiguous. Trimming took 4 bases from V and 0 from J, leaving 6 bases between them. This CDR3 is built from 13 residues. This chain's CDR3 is CASSYPVNTEAFF. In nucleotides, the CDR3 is TGTGCCAGCAGTTATCCAGTGAACACTGAAGCTTTCTTT.

CDR3 amino acids: CATSRDLGQGAYEQFF. In DNA, the CDR3 is TGTGCCACCAGCAGAGATCTGGGACAGGGGGCTTATGAGCAGTTCTTC. The chain has TRBV15 and TRBJ2-1; 12 nucleotides match TRBD1. Germline CDR1 and CDR2: LNHNV and YYDKDF (reference sequence). V shed 0 bases, J shed 8 bases, and the junction held 5 bases outside the gene matches. This CDR3 region has 16 residues.